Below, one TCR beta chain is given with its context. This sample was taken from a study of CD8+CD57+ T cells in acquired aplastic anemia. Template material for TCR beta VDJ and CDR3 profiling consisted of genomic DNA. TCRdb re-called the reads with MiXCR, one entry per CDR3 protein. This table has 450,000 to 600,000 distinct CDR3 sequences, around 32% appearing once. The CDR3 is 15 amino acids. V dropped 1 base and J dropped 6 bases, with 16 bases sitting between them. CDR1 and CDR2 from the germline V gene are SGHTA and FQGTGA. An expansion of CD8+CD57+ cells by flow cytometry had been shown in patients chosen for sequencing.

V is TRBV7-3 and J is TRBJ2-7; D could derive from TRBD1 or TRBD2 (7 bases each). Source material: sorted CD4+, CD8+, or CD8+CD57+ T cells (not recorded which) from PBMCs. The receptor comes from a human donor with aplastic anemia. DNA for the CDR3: TGTGCCAGCAGCTTAAGAGGCAGGGGGGAGGGCGAGCAGTACTTC. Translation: CASSLRGRGEGEQYF.